The source of this TCR beta chain is a study of blood T cell repertoires in COVID-19. Sequencing used immunoSEQ multiplex PCR; TCRdb keeps in-frame clones, though not all of them. The profile shows 410,000 or so clones, 86% of them singletons. The ends were cut back, 5 bases at V and 7 bases at J, with 17 bases in the middle. The CDR3 extends over 14 amino acids. Per the germline V gene, CDR1 is SGHDT and CDR2 is YYEEEE. This TCR came from a woman under 40 with active or convalescent COVID-19. Sequencing input: peripheral blood. This chain links TRBV5-6 with TRBJ2-3, with a tentative D call TRBD1 (6 bases). The CDR3 nucleotides are TGTGCCAGCAGGAAACAGGGCGGCGTGAATACGCAGTATTTT. Amino acid sequence: CASRKQGGVNTQYF.